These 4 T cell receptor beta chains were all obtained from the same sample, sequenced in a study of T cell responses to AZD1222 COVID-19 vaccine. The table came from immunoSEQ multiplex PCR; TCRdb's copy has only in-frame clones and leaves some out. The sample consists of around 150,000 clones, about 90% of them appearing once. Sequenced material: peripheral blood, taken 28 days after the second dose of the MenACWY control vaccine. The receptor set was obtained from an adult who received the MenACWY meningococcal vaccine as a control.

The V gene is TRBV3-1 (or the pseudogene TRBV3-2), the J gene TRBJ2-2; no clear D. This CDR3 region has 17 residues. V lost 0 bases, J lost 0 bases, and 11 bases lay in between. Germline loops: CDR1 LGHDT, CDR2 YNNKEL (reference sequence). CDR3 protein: CASSQDLGSANTGELFF. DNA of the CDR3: TGTGCCAGCAGCCAAGATCTTGGCAGCGCGAACACCGGGGAGCTGTTTTTT.

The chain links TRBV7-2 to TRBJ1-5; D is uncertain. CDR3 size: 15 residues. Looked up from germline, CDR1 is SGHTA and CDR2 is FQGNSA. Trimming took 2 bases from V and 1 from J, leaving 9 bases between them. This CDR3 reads CASSLIAESNQPQHF. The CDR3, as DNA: TGTGCCAGCAGCTTAATCGCAGAGAGCAATCAGCCCCAGCATTTT. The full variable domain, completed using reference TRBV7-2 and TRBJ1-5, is GAGVSQSPSNKVTEKGKDVELRCDPISGHTALYWYRQSLGQGLEFLIYFQGNSAPDKSGLPSDRFSAERTGGSVSTLTIQRTQQEDSAVYLCASSLIAESNQPQHFGDGTRLSIL.

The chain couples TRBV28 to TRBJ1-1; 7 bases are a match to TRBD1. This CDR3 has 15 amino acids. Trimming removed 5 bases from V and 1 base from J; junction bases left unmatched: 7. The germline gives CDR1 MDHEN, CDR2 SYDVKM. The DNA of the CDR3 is TGTGCCAGCAGTATCCAGGGGGGTTGGAACACTGAAGCTTTCTTT. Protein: CASSIQGGWNTEAFF.

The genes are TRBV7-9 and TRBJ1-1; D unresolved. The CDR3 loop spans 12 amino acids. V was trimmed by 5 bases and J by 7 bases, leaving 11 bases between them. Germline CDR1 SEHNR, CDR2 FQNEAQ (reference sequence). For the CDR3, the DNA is TGTGCCAGCAGCCCCCCCCGGGGTGAAGCTTTCTTT. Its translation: CASSPPRGEAFF.